Listed below are T cell receptor beta chains from one sample, sequenced in a study of shared clonotypes between healthy human individuals. TCRdb keeps only in-frame clones here, not all; method: immunoSEQ multiplex PCR. The repertoire holds some 2 million clones, 90% to 95% seen once, with 0.1% to 0.15% in the top ten. Sequences were obtained from naive CD4+ T cells sorted from blood. The receptor source for this set is a man aged 18 to 30 in good health. Both conserved end residues are trimmed from each CDR3. The D gene is left open where the match is weak. Clone sizes are given selectively: once, few, many, or a class where the clone is expanded.

CDR3 protein,V gene,clone size,J gene,D gene,CDR3 length
ASSLGVGELF,TRBV7-9,NA,TRBJ2-2,NA,10
ASSGQVNNQPQH,TRBV6-1,NA,TRBJ1-5,NA,12
ASSQTSGDYNEQF,TRBV4-1,NA,TRBJ2-1,TRBD2,13
ASSLRTTNTEAF,TRBV5-1,NA,TRBJ1-1,NA,12
ASSFTRVVYEQY,TRBV7-2,NA,TRBJ2-7,NA,12
ASSYSATDSYGYT,TRBV6-5,NA,TRBJ1-2,NA,13
ASSFGRMNTEAF,TRBV6-5,NA,TRBJ1-1,NA,12
ASSYRDRYYGYT,TRBV6-5,NA,TRBJ1-2,TRBD1,12
ASSVPGSDEKLF,TRBV5-4,NA,TRBJ1-4,NA,12
ASSYGSTGSSKNIQY,TRBV11-1,NA,TRBJ2-4,NA,15
ASSVAPTYNEQF,TRBV9,NA,TRBJ2-1,NA,12
AISDSPHEQY,TRBV10-3,NA,TRBJ2-7,NA,10
ASSVGTGLKTQY,TRBV5-1,NA,TRBJ2-5,TRBD1,12
ASSPPGQGAHEQY,TRBV18,NA,TRBJ2-7,TRBD1,13
ASSVDWSSYNEQF,TRBV5-4,NA,TRBJ2-1,NA,13
ASSGPGGIGTDTQY,TRBV25-1,NA,TRBJ2-3,TRBD1,14
ASSPAPRRNTEAF,TRBV18,NA,TRBJ1-1,NA,13
ASSFVMTGRDTQY,TRBV5-1,NA,TRBJ2-3,NA,13
ASSYSEEEAF,TRBV6-6,NA,TRBJ1-1,NA,10
AISEGGRGTTEAF,TRBV10-3,NA,TRBJ1-1,NA,13
ASSLGPQNLNTEAF,TRBV7-8,NA,TRBJ1-1,NA,14
ASSLLDSANQPQH,TRBV5-5,NA,TRBJ1-5,NA,13
ASSPAGLSTGELF,TRBV4-1,NA,TRBJ2-2,NA,13
ASSLGAGTEAF,TRBV5-1,NA,TRBJ1-1,NA,11
ASSLNAAHEQY,TRBV7-9,NA,TRBJ2-7,NA,11
ASSEAGGGTGELF,TRBV2,NA,TRBJ2-2,NA,13
ASSERREVREQY,TRBV6-1,NA,TRBJ2-7,NA,12
ASSLEGANEKLF,TRBV5-1,NA,TRBJ1-4,TRBD1,12
ASSQEGLAASTDTQY,TRBV4-3,NA,TRBJ2-3,TRBD2,15
ASRYGQGIVYEQY,TRBV7-9,once,TRBJ2-7,TRBD1,13
ASSRVPGETQY,TRBV4-3,NA,TRBJ2-5,NA,11
ASSFFDRTGGAQF,TRBV5-4,NA,TRBJ2-1,TRBD1,13
ASSFGGIEAGNQPQH,TRBV28,many,TRBJ1-5,NA,15
AISEREITFATNEKLF,TRBV10-3,NA,TRBJ1-4,NA,16
ASSEALALGATGELF,TRBV2,NA,TRBJ2-2,TRBD2,15
ASSRGGQYEQY,TRBV5-4,once,TRBJ2-7,NA,11
ASSFSGGEQETQY,TRBV6-5,NA,TRBJ2-5,TRBD1,13